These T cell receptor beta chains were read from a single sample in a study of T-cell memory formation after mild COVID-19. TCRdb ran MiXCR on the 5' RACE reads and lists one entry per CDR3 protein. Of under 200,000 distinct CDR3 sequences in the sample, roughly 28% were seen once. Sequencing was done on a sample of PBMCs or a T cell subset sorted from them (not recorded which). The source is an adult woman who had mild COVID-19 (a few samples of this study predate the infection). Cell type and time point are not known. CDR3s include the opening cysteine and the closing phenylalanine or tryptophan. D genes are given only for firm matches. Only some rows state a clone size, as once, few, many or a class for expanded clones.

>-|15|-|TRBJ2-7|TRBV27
CASSLNSDRYYEQYF
TGTGCCAGCAGTTTAAACTCGGACAGATACTACGAGCAGTACTTC
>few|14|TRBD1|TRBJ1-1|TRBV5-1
CASSPGQTNTEAFF
TGCGCCAGCAGCCCGGGACAGACAAACACTGAAGCTTTCTTT
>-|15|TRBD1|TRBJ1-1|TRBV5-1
CASSLRQGSGTEAFF
TGCGCCAGCAGCCTTCGACAGGGTTCGGGCACTGAAGCTTTCTTT
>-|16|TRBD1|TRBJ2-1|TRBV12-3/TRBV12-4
CASTPLTGERLGEQFF
TGTGCCAGCACCCCCCTGACAGGGGAAAGGTTGGGTGAGCAGTTCTTC
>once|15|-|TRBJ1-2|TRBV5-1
CASSLAEGRGYGYTF
TGCGCCAGCAGCTTGGCCGAGGGCCGGGGCTATGGCTACACCTTC
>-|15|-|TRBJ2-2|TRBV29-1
CSVVPTGRNTGELFF
TGCAGCGTTGTTCCCACAGGACGGAACACCGGGGAGCTGTTTTTT
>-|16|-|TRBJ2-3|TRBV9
CASSVGPTLSTDTQYF
TGTGCCAGCAGCGTAGGCCCAACCTTAAGCACAGATACGCAGTATTTT
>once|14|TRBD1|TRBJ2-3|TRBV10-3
CAISPGQGGDTQYF
TGTGCCATCAGCCCGGGACAGGGGGGCGATACGCAGTATTTT
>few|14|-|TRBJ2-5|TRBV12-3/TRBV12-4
CASSLSASVETQYF
TGTGCCAGCAGTTTATCGGCTAGCGTAGAGACCCAGTACTTC
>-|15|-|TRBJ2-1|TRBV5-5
CASSLGQAPYNEQFF
TGTGCCAGCAGCTTGGGGCAGGCCCCGTACAATGAGCAGTTCTTC
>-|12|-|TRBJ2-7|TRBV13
CASSLGLSEQYF
TGTGCCAGCAGCTTAGGCCTCTCCGAGCAGTACTTC
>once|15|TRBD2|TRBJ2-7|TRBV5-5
CASSYLAGDLYEQYF
TGTGCCAGCAGTTATCTAGCGGGGGACCTTTACGAGCAGTACTTC
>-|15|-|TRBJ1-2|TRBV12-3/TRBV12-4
CASSWGGSPAGGYTF
TGTGCCAGCAGTTGGGGGGGCAGCCCGGCTGGTGGCTACACCTTC
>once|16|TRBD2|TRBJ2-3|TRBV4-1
CASSQGGLAGTDTQYF
TGCGCCAGCAGCCAAGGCGGACTAGCAGGCACAGATACGCAGTATTTT
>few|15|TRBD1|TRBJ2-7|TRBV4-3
CASSQAPGQGYEQYF
TGCGCCAGCAGCCAAGCCCCGGGACAGGGGTACGAGCAGTACTTC
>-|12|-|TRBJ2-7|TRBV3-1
CASSQADSRRSF
TGTGCCAGCAGCCAAGCTGACTCCAGACGGTCCTTC
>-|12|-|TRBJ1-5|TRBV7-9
CASSVSRVPLHF
TGTGCCAGCAGCGTAAGCCGGGTCCCCCTGCATTTT
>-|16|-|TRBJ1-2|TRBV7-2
CASSSAGVGDGYGYTF
TGTGCCAGCAGCTCAGCGGGGGTAGGCGATGGCTATGGCTACACCTTC
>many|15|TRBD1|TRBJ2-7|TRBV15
CATSRKSGTGAEQYF
TGTGCCACCAGCCGAAAGTCCGGGACAGGGGCCGAGCAGTACTTC
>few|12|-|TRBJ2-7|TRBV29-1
CSVGSGSDEQYF
TGCAGCGTTGGCTCGGGGTCGGACGAGCAGTACTTC
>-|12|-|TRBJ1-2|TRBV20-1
CSARGGTNGYTF
TGCAGTGCTAGAGGGGGGACGAATGGCTACACCTTC
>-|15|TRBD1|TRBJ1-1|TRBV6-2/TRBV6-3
CASSSDRVPVAEAFF
TGTGCCAGCAGTTCTGACAGGGTACCTGTAGCTGAAGCTTTCTTT
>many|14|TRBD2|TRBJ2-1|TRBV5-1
CASGLAGVGNEQFF
TGCGCCAGCGGACTAGCGGGAGTAGGTAATGAGCAGTTCTTC
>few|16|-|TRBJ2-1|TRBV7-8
CASSFRPGLQYNEQFF
TGTGCCAGCAGCTTCCGACCGGGGCTACAGTACAATGAGCAGTTCTTC
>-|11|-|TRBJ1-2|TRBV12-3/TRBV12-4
CASSFGHGYTF
TGTGCCAGCAGTTTTGGCCATGGCTACACCTTC
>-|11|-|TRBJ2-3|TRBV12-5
CASALTDTQYF
TGTGCTAGTGCCCTGACAGATACGCAGTATTTT
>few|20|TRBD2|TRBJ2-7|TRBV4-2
CASSQDMEPGTSGGFNEQYF
TGTGCCAGCAGCCAAGATATGGAGCCCGGGACTAGCGGGGGTTTTAACGAGCAGTACTTC
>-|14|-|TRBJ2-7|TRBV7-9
CASSPPTHSYEQYF
TGTGCCAGCAGCCCCCCGACGCACTCCTACGAGCAGTACTTC
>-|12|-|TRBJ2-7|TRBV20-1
CSANRPPYEQYF
TGCAGTGCTAATAGACCCCCCTACGAGCAGTACTTC
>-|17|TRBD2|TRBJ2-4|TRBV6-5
CASRSRLAGIAKNIQYF
TGTGCCAGCAGGTCCCGACTAGCGGGGATAGCCAAAAACATTCAGTACTTC
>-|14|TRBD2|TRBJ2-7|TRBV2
CASTPTSGSYEQYF
TGTGCCAGCACACCGACTAGCGGCTCCTACGAGCAGTACTTC
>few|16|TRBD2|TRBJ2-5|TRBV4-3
CASSPSLAGEGETQYF
TGCGCCAGCAGCCCCAGCCTAGCGGGAGAGGGGGAGACCCAGTACTTC
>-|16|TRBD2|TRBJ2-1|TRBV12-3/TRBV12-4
CASSRITAGGYNEQFF
TGTGCCAGCAGTCGGATTACAGCGGGAGGGTACAATGAGCAGTTCTTC
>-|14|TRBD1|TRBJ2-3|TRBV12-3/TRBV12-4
CASSRGQGTDTQYF
TGTGCCAGCAGCCGGGGACAGGGGACAGATACGCAGTATTTT
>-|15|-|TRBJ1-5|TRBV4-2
CASSQAVYSNQPQHF
TGTGCCAGCAGCCAAGCCGTCTATAGCAATCAGCCCCAGCATTTT
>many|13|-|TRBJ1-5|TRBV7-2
CASSLQKNQPQHF
TGTGCCAGCAGCTTACAAAAAAATCAGCCCCAGCATTTT
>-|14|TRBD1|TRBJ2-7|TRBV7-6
CASSLGDRGYEQYF
TGTGCCAGCAGCTTAGGGGACAGGGGCTACGAGCAGTACTTC
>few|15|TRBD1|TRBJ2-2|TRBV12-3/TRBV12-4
CASSRQGANTGELFF
TGTGCCAGCAGCCGACAGGGGGCGAACACCGGGGAGCTGTTTTTT
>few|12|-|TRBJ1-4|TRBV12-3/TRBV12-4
CASSFTNEKLFF
TGTGCCAGCAGTTTTACTAATGAAAAACTGTTTTTT
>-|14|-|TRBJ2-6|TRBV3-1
CASHPGAGANVLTF
TGTGCCAGCCATCCGGGGGCTGGGGCCAACGTCCTGACTTTC
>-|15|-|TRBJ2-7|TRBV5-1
CASSLREKGAYEQYF
TGCGCCAGCAGCTTGAGGGAGAAGGGAGCTTACGAGCAGTACTTC
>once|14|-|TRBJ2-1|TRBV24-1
CATSVSGARNEQFF
TGTGCCACCAGTGTGTCGGGAGCACGCAATGAGCAGTTCTTC
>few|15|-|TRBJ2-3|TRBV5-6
CASSLEPLAVDTQYF
TGTGCCAGCAGCTTGGAGCCACTCGCGGTAGATACGCAGTATTTT
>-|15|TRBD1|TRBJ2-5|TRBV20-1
CSAYPSGTVAETQYF
TGCAGTGCGTACCCCTCCGGGACAGTCGCAGAGACCCAGTACTTC
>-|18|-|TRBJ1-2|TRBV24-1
CATSDPRGGGGPGMGYTF
TGTGCCACCAGTGACCCCAGGGGCGGTGGGGGGCCCGGAATGGGCTACACCTTC
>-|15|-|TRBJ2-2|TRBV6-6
CASSYEAGSTGELFF
TGTGCCAGCAGTTACGAGGCAGGTTCCACCGGGGAGCTGTTTTTT
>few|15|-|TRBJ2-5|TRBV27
CASSLDGRFGETQYF
TGTGCCAGCAGTTTAGACGGCAGGTTCGGAGAGACCCAGTACTTC
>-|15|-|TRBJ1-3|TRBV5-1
CASRWTTGSGNTIYF
TGCGCCAGCCGCTGGACAACGGGCTCTGGAAACACCATATATTTT
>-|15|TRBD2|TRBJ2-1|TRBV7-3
CASSPAGGPYTEQFF
TGTGCCAGCAGCCCAGCGGGAGGGCCTTACACTGAGCAGTTCTTC
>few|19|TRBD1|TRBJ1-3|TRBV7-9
CASSLRGGTGTEAGNTIYF
TGTGCCAGCAGCTTAAGAGGAGGGACAGGGACGGAAGCTGGAAACACCATATATTTT
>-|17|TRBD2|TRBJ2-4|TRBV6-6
CASLRGLAGSNKNIQYF
TGTGCCAGTCTAAGAGGGCTAGCGGGATCTAACAAAAACATTCAGTACTTC